The entry that follows covers one T cell receptor beta chain sequence. Its antigen remains unidentified. V gave up 3 bases and J gave up 4 bases, with 9 bases separating them. This CDR3 region has 13 residues. Germline V gene data show CDR1 as MDHEN and CDR2 as SYDVKM. The assay ran at deep level. Using immunoSEQ multiplex PCR, the repertoire was profiled, and TCRdb retains in-frame clones only, with some absent. Altogether about 2.2 million clones are present, about 92% being singletons, with the ten largest covering about 1.5%. This sample was taken from a study of shared clonotypes between healthy human individuals. CD45RO-negative CD8 cells positively selected for CCR7 made up the naive population, which excluded terminally differentiated effector memory CD45RA+ cells. Donors were healthy HIV-negative adults without recently reported acute infections or vaccinations. Study-level findings and limits: Rarefaction showed that sequencing of sorted subsets was incomplete (despite large depth).

Sequenced material: naive CD8+ T cells from PBMCs. The chain joins TRBV28 to TRBJ1-2; D may be TRBD1 (5 bases). The TCR sequence derives from a man aged 18 to 30 in good health. Some clones in this sample may be carry-over from other donors' samples. The chain's CDR3 is CASSFRVGYGYTF. In nucleotides, the CDR3 is TGTGCCAGCAGTTTCAGGGTGGGCTATGGCTACACCTTC.